What follows are 7 T cell receptor beta chains derived from one specimen sequenced in a study of OX40 agonist ivuxolimab in advanced cancers. Profiling relied on immunoSEQ multiplex PCR, and the TCRdb table lists in-frame clones only, not all of them. The data hold 50,000 to 75,000 clones, with 80% to 90% observed a single time. The sample here was CD4+ or CD8+ T cells sorted from blood, taken in a trial of the OX40 agonist ivuxolimab. These receptors originate from an adult with an advanced solid tumor such as melanoma, head and neck, liver or kidney cancer.

CDR3 protein: CASSYEQYF. For the CDR3, the DNA is TGTGCCAGCAGTTACGAGCAGTACTTC. This rearrangement joins TRBV30 to TRBJ2-7, with D hard to call. Per germline, CDR1 GTSNPN and CDR2 SVGIG (reference sequence). V lost 8 bases, J lost 4 bases, and 6 bases lay in between. This CDR3 is 9 amino acids long.

This clone occurred once. Here the CDR3 reads CASSQEQGWGNQPQHF. The CDR3 bases are TGTGCCAGCAGCCAAGAACAGGGGTGGGGCAATCAGCCCCAGCATTTT. The chain combines TRBV4-2 with TRBJ1-5, with 7 bases matching TRBD1. CDR3 length: 16 amino acids. The trim removed 0 bases at V and 2 bases at J, leaving 4 bases unmatched. Germline V CDR1 and CDR2: LGHNA, YNFKEQ.

Written as DNA, the CDR3 is TGTGCCAGCAGCTCCCAGATACAGGGCAATGAGTACTTC. Protein: CASSSQIQGNEYF. This sequence joins TRBV7-9 and TRBJ2-5, with D possibly TRBD1 on 6 matching bases. Germline CDR1 reads SEHNR; CDR2 reads FQNEAQ (reference sequence). This CDR3 has 13 residues. Trimming took off 4 bases at V and 12 bases at J, with 18 bases between the two ends.

The genes are TRBV4-2 and TRBJ2-7; TRBD2 agrees at 7 bases. Per the germline V gene, CDR1 is LGHNA and CDR2 is YNFKEQ. This CDR3 has 13 amino acids. V lost 3 bases, J lost 6 bases, and 5 bases stayed unmatched. CDR3 residues: CASSQGWGGEQYF. The CDR3 DNA reads TGTGCCAGCAGCCAGGGGTGGGGGGGCGAGCAGTACTTC.

CDR3 loop: CASSLGLLTYEQYF. DNA of the CDR3: TGTGCCAGCAGTTTGGGCCTTCTCACCTACGAGCAGTACTTC. V gene TRBV28 combines with J gene TRBJ2-7, with D hard to call. The V end lost 3 bases, the J end lost 2 bases, and 11 bases lay between the germline ends. This CDR3 spans 14 amino acids. CDR1 MDHEN and CDR2 SYDVKM come from the germline V gene.

This sequence joins TRBV20-1 and TRBJ1-2; D unclear. Germline V CDR1 and CDR2: DFQATT, SNEGSKA (reference sequence). V lost 3 bases and J 3 bases, leaving 2 bases between the germline ends. This CDR3 comprises 10 residues. The CDR3 DNA reads TGCAGTGCTAGGGACTATGGCTACACCTTC. Translation: CSARDYGYTF.

J is TRBJ1-1 and V is TRBV15; a weak D match, TRBD1 (5 bases). This CDR3 region has 16 residues. CDR1 LNHNV and CDR2 YYDKDF come from the germline V gene (reference sequence). V gave up 0 bases and J gave up 3 bases, with 14 bases separating them. Written as DNA, the CDR3 is TGTGCCACCAGCAGAGACTTTCGGGGGTCGGACACTGAAGCTTTCTTT. Encoded protein: CATSRDFRGSDTEAFF. The full variable domain, with the rest looked up from reference TRBV15 and TRBJ1-1, is DAMVIQNPRYQVTQFGKPVTLSCSQTLNHNVMYWYQQKSSQAPKLLFHYYDKDFNNEADTPDNFQSRRPNTSFCFLDIRSPGLGDTAMYLCATSRDFRGSDTEAFFGQGTRLTVV.